Each of the 16 T cell receptor beta chains below was sequenced from the same sample in a study of blood T cell repertoires in COVID-19. TCRdb keeps only in-frame clones here, not all; method: immunoSEQ multiplex PCR. The sample consists of around 470,000 clones, 89% of them appearing once. What was sequenced was peripheral blood. Source of these receptors: a young man with COVID-19, enrolled during active disease.

V gene TRBV18 combines with J gene TRBJ2-1, with TRBD1 identical over 8 bases. CDR3 length: 14 residues. J lost 4 bases, V lost 6 bases, and 5 bases had no gene match. Per the germline V gene, CDR1 is KGHSH and CDR2 is LQKENI. In DNA, the CDR3 is TGTGCCAGCTCCGGGGACAGGTCGTACAATGAGCAGTTCTTC. Encoded protein: CASSGDRSYNEQFF.

The chain links TRBV4-1 to TRBJ1-2, with D uncertain. V lost 1 base, J lost 10 bases, and 19 bases lay in between. This CDR3 has 15 amino acids. Germline V CDR1 and CDR2: MGHRA, YSYEKL. The CDR3 loop is CASSQGELGALVYTF. The CDR3 DNA reads TGCGCCAGCAGCCAAGGGGAGTTGGGCGCCCTTGTCTACACCTTC.

This chain connects TRBV6-5 to TRBJ2-5, with 7 bases fitting TRBD1. Germline V gives CDR1 MNHEY, CDR2 SVGAGI. The CDR3 loop spans 14 amino acids. With 2 bases clipped from V and 2 bases from J, the junction kept 2 bases outside the gene matches. The CDR3 nucleotides read TGTGCCAGCAGTTACCAGGGACAGCAAGAGACCCAGTACTTC. Encoded protein: CASSYQGQQETQYF.

V and J are TRBV7-2 and TRBJ2-7; D ambiguous. Trimming took off 1 base at V and 2 bases at J, with 9 bases between the two ends. CDR1 SGHTA and CDR2 FQGNSA come from the germline V gene. This CDR3 spans 14 amino acids. In DNA form, the CDR3 reads TGTGCCAGCAGCTTAGGGAGTAACCCCTACGAGCAGTACTTC. Protein sequence: CASSLGSNPYEQYF.

The genes are TRBV5-1 and TRBJ2-5; D is uncertain. CDR3 length equals 15 residues. Trimming took off 0 bases at V and 5 bases at J, with 14 bases between the two ends. Germline CDR1 is SGHRS and CDR2 is YFSETQ. CDR3 DNA: TGCGCCAGCAGCTTGGGTCCGGGTGAGGTGGAGACCCAGTACTTC. Translated: CASSLGPGEVETQYF.

This chain joins TRBV5-6 and TRBJ1-2; TRBD1 agrees at 9 bases. V shed 2 bases, J shed 5 bases, and the junction held 7 bases outside the gene matches. This CDR3 has 15 residues. From germline, CDR1 is SGHDT and CDR2 YYEEEE. The CDR3 here is CASSFGTGYGYGYTF. As DNA, the CDR3 is TGTGCCAGCAGCTTCGGGACAGGGTACGGGTATGGCTACACCTTC.

This clone was counted a few times. This chain joins TRBV19 and TRBJ2-7; D not certain. The germline V and J ends were trimmed by 3 bases and 2 bases, with 8 bases remaining between them. The CDR3 totals 13 residues. Germline V lookup: CDR1 LNHDA, CDR2 SQIVND (reference sequence). DNA for the CDR3: TGTGCCAGTAGTATGCGTGGAGCCTACGAGCAGTACTTC. This gives the protein CASSMRGAYEQYF. The variable domain in full, completed from reference TRBV19 and TRBJ2-7, reads DGGITQSPKYLFRKEGQNVTLSCEQNLNHDAMYWYRQDPGQGLRLIYYSQIVNDFQKGDIAEGYSVSREKKESFPLTVTSAQKNPTAFYLCASSMRGAYEQYFGPGTRLTVT.

This clone has a handful of counts. The genes are TRBV19 and TRBJ1-5; D call uncertain. This CDR3 has 13 residues. Germline V CDR1 and CDR2: LNHDA, SQIVND (reference sequence). Trimming removed 9 bases at V and 5 bases at J, with 14 bases between. The CDR3 loop reads CARGLTVDQPQHF. The CDR3 DNA sequence: TGTGCCAGGGGCCTTACGGTCGATCAGCCCCAGCATTTT.

This clone was detected only a few times. This specimen includes other DNA sequences encoding the same CDR3. The chain couples TRBV24-1 to TRBJ2-3; 12 bases fit TRBD2. The CDR3 spans 17 residues. Trimming took 2 bases from V and 2 from J; bases not matched to a gene: 4. Germline values: CDR1 KGHDR, CDR2 SFDVKD. CDR3 protein: CATSDSGLAGITDTQYF. The CDR3 DNA sequence: TGTGCCACCAGTGATTCCGGACTAGCGGGAATCACAGATACGCAGTATTTT.

The rearrangement uses TRBV25-1 and TRBJ1-1, with a tentative D call TRBD1 (5 bases). Germline V gene data show CDR1 as MGHDK and CDR2 as SYGVNS. The V and J ends lost 7 bases and 5 bases respectively, with 14 bases between them. CDR3 length equals 13 residues. The CDR3 nucleotides are TGTGCCAGCATCATCCCCGGGGGAACTGAAGCTTTCTTT. Protein product: CASIIPGGTEAFF.

The rearrangement uses TRBV5-1 and TRBJ2-3; TRBD2 agrees at 7 bases. The J segment lost 2 bases and the V segment lost 2 bases, leaving 5 bases of the junction unmatched. Germline V lookup: CDR1 SGHRS, CDR2 YFSETQ. The CDR3 extends over 15 amino acids. Here the CDR3 reads CASSFSGLYTDTQYF. CDR3 DNA: TGCGCCAGCAGCTTTAGCGGGCTATACACAGATACGCAGTATTTT.

The rearrangement uses TRBV2 and TRBJ1-5; TRBD1 matches 9 bases. V dropped 4 bases and J dropped 6; count of bases not matched to a gene: 7. Germline CDR1 and CDR2: SNHLY and FYNNEI. This CDR3 region has 15 residues. DNA for the CDR3: TGTGCCAGCAGTGTCCGACAGGGGGATATTCAGCCCCAGCATTTT. Translating gives CASSVRQGDIQPQHF.

This rearrangement joins TRBV5-1 to TRBJ2-1; 8 bases align to TRBD2. The CDR3 extends over 14 amino acids. Trimming at V came to 4 bases and at J to 7 bases, leaving 7 bases not matched to a gene. Germline V gene lookup returns CDR1 SGHRS and CDR2 YFSETQ. The CDR3: CASSVGGAKNEQFF. In DNA, the CDR3 is TGCGCCAGCAGCGTCGGGGGGGCTAAGAATGAGCAGTTCTTC.

The V and J genes are TRBV28 and TRBJ1-5; D is unresolved. CDR3 length equals 12 residues. Deletions cut 6 bases from V and 6 bases from J, with 9 bases between. Germline loops: CDR1 MDHEN, CDR2 SYDVKM. CDR3 DNA sequence: TGTGCCAGCAGCCGACTTAGTCAGCCCCAGCATTTT. This sequence encodes CASSRLSQPQHF.

The chain employs TRBV30 and TRBJ1-2; D is perhaps TRBD1 (5 bases). Per germline, CDR1 GTSNPN and CDR2 SVGIG (reference sequence). Trimming cost V 1 base and J 4 bases, with 13 bases left between them. CDR3 size: 14 residues. This CDR3 is CAWSGGGGGYGYTF. The CDR3 nucleotides are TGTGCCTGGAGTGGCGGGGGTGGAGGCTATGGCTACACCTTC.

In DNA, the CDR3 is TGTGCCAGTAAAAACTGGGGACAGGGATATGATCAGCCCCAGCATTTT. Its protein is CASKNWGQGYDQPQHF. This sequence joins TRBV19 and TRBJ1-5, with 9 nucleotides matching TRBD1. V was pared by 7 bases and J by 5 bases, with 12 bases of the junction left unmatched. CDR3 length equals 16 residues. Germline-derived CDR1 and CDR2 are LNHDA and SQIVND (reference sequence).